This T cell receptor beta chain stems from a study of blood T cell repertoires in COVID-19. The wider study: T cells, B-cell-depleted T cells, or PBMCs provided the cDNA or gDNA that served as material.

TCRdb's copy holds only in-frame clones and misses some; the assay was immunoSEQ multiplex PCR. This repertoire shows about 160,000 clones, 60% to 85% found once; its top ten account for 8.1%. Germline V lookup: CDR1 SGHDT, CDR2 YYEEEE. V dropped 0 bases and J dropped 7 bases, with 13 bases sitting between them. The CDR3 runs to 15 residues. The chain couples TRBV5-6 to TRBJ1-4; unclear D gene. Sequencing input: peripheral blood. This sequence was found in a man aged 60-69 years with acute or convalescent COVID-19. Written as DNA, the CDR3 is TGTGCCAGCAGCTTGGTTAGCAGTCGCGGTGAAAAACTGTTTTTT. Amino acid sequence: CASSLVSSRGEKLFF.